These 25 T cell receptor beta chains were sequenced from one sample in a study of vaccination and CD4 T cells after COVID-19. Their antigens are not known. The treatment is: roughly nine-day PBMC culture with coronavirus spike peptide pools or control peptides (ViraFEST assay). Once obtained from cultured CD4+ T cells, the DNA was sequenced using the Oncomine TCR Beta short-read assay. From the PCR reads, TCRdb called clonotypes with MiXCR, one entry per CDR3 protein. The repertoire includes about 22,000 distinct CDR3 sequences, 32% of them detected once, and roughly 12% sits in the top ten. The sample taken for sequencing was cultured CD4+ T cells from blood. These receptors were collected from a human donor with COVID-19.

The chain carries TRBV30 and TRBJ1-4, with 7 positions matching TRBD1. This CDR3 is built from 15 residues. Germline CDR1 is GTSNPN and CDR2 is SVGIG (reference sequence). With V trimmed by 2 bases and J by 0 bases, 3 bases remained unmatched. The CDR3 coding sequence is TGTGCCTGGAGTCGGGACAGATCAACTAATGAAAAACTGTTTTTT. Its translation is CAWSRDRSTNEKLFF.

This chain connects TRBV12-3 or TRBV12-4 to TRBJ1-5; D unresolved. This CDR3 is built from 16 residues. The ends were cut back, 1 base at V and 9 bases at J, with 19 bases in the middle. The CDR3 bases are TGTGCCAGCAGTTTAGGACCGGTGGCCCGGCTAGGGCCCCAGCATTTT. This translates into CASSLGPVARLGPQHF.

Worth noting for this clonotype: Sequence at one end of the junction differs from germline and may be a read error. The chain has TRBV6-5 and TRBJ2-1; D may be TRBD2 (6 bases). The V gene's germline CDR1 is MNHEY and CDR2 SVGAGI. There are 17 residues in the CDR3. CDR3 bases: TGTGCCAGCAGTTACTCGTTCCGAGCGGGCAAGCCCAATCAGCAGTTCTTC. It specifies CASSYSFRAGKPNQQFF.

This clonotype was found once. The chain recombines TRBV9 with TRBJ2-3, with a possible D match to TRBD2 (5 bases). The CDR3 extends over 15 amino acids. The germline V and J ends were trimmed by 1 base and 0 bases, with 9 bases remaining between them. CDR1 is SGDLS and CDR2 is YYNGEE in the germline V gene. CDR3 nucleotide sequence: TGTGCCAGCAGCGTAACGGGGTCCAGCACAGATACGCAGTATTTT. Translated: CASSVTGSSTDTQYF.

This chain links TRBV11-3 with TRBJ2-3; D is possibly TRBD1 (5 bases). CDR1 and CDR2 (germline): SGHNT, YENEEA. There are 16 residues in the CDR3. V lost 6 bases and J 2 bases, leaving 18 bases between the germline ends. DNA for the CDR3: TGTGCCAGCAGGCGAAAGGGCAGGGTTATCACAGATACGCAGTATTTT. Translated, it gives CASRRKGRVITDTQYF.

The rearrangement joins TRBV28 to TRBJ1-1; a weak D match, TRBD1 (6 bases). Germline V lookup: CDR1 MDHEN, CDR2 SYDVKM. Deletions cut 8 bases from V and 5 bases from J, with 18 bases between. The CDR3 extends over 14 amino acids. CDR3 sequence: CASSYTGKRTEAFF. In DNA, the CDR3 is TGTGCCAGCTCATATACAGGGAAGAGGACTGAAGCTTTCTTT.

This clonotype was seen more than once but under ten times. The chain recombines TRBV19 with TRBJ2-5, with 7 bases matching TRBD1. The CDR3 length is 13 residues. The trim removed 5 bases at V and 5 bases at J, leaving 5 bases unmatched. Germline CDR1 and CDR2: LNHDA and SQIVND (reference sequence). CDR3 region: CASSWGTVETQYF. The CDR3 DNA reads TGTGCCAGTAGTTGGGGGACAGTGGAGACCCAGTACTTC. The full variable domain, its missing parts supplied by reference TRBV19 and TRBJ2-5, is DGGITQSPKYLFRKEGQNVTLSCEQNLNHDAMYWYRQDPGQGLRLIYYSQIVNDFQKGDIAEGYSVSREKKESFPLTVTSAQKNPTAFYLCASSWGTVETQYFGPGTRLLVL.

This clonotype is categorized as medium-sized. V gene TRBV19 combines with J gene TRBJ1-1; D gene unclear. V gave up 7 bases and J gave up 2 bases, with 11 bases separating them. The germline V gene has CDR1 LNHDA and CDR2 SQIVND (reference sequence). This CDR3 spans 13 amino acids. CDR3 nucleotides: TGTGCCAGTACCTTGTCGTTTAACACTGAAGCTTTCTTT. Its translation: CASTLSFNTEAFF.

The genes are TRBV11-2 and TRBJ1-5; 9 nucleotides align to TRBD1. Germline V gives CDR1 SGHAT, CDR2 FQNNGV. The CDR3 covers 14 residues. Trimming took 5 bases from V and 7 from J; bases not matched to a gene: 6. The chain's CDR3 is CASSPDRGKQPQHF. For the CDR3, the DNA is TGTGCCAGCAGCCCCGACAGGGGGAAGCAGCCCCAGCATTTT.

In its sample, this clonotype was seen a few times. The CDR3 DNA reads TGTGCCAGCAGCTTAGGACGGGACAGGACCTACGAGCAGTACTTC. This translates into CASSLGRDRTYEQYF. This chain joins TRBV11-3 and TRBJ2-7; 8 positions match TRBD1. CDR1 and CDR2 from the germline V gene are SGHNT and YENEEA. J was trimmed by 2 bases and V by 1 base; bases with no gene match: 4. The CDR3 spans 15 residues.

This clonotype was observed a few times. This chain uses TRBV2 with TRBJ1-6, with no clear D. CDR1 SNHLY and CDR2 FYNNEI come from the germline V gene. CDR3 length: 14 amino acids. V lost 6 bases and J lost 9, with 15 bases in between. The chain's CDR3 is CASRGRLTGSPLHF. CDR3 DNA: TGTGCCAGCAGGGGCAGGTTGACTGGTTCACCCCTCCACTTT.

This clonotype has a handful of counts. The chain is built from TRBV7-9 and TRBJ2-7, with D maybe TRBD1 (5 bases). In germline, CDR1 is SEHNR, CDR2 FQNEAQ (reference sequence). The V end was cut by 5 bases, the J end by 2 bases, with 19 bases between. The CDR3 loop spans 16 amino acids. For the CDR3, the DNA is TGTGCCAGCAGCGACAGTAAAAAGCAAGGCCCCTACGAGCAGTACTTC. Its translation: CASSDSKKQGPYEQYF.

This clonotype turned up a few times. The V and J genes are TRBV12-3 or TRBV12-4 and TRBJ2-2, with D uncertain. Trimming left V 5 bases short and J 8 bases short, with 12 bases between. The CDR3 runs to 13 residues. CDR3 sequence: CASSNDGAGELFF. The CDR3 DNA is TGTGCCAGCAGTAACGACGGAGCAGGGGAGCTGTTTTTT.

A few counts support this clonotype. The gene calls are TRBV20-1 and TRBJ1-5; TRBD1 might be the D (6 bases). CDR1 DFQATT and CDR2 SNEGSKA come from the germline V gene (reference sequence). The CDR3 has 13 amino acids. The V gene lost 2 bases and the J gene lost 1 base, with 6 bases spanning the gap. Written as DNA, the CDR3 is TGCAGTGCTAGACAGGGGAGCAATCAGCCCCAGCATTTT. It encodes CSARQGSNQPQHF.

This clonotype was seen only a few times. The V and J genes are TRBV18 and TRBJ2-6; D tentatively fits TRBD1 or TRBD2 (5 bases each). The CDR3 has 17 residues. The V gene lost 1 base and the J gene lost 1 base, with 11 bases spanning the gap. Germline-derived CDR1 and CDR2 are KGHSH and LQKENI. The CDR3 nucleotides are TGTGCCAGCTCACCACGGGGGATTGCGTCTGGGGCCAACGTCCTGACTTTC. This encodes CASSPRGIASGANVLTF.

This clonotype was detected a few times. V gene TRBV15 combines with J gene TRBJ2-7, with D unclear. V lost 3 bases, J lost 2 bases, and 14 bases lay in between. The germline gives CDR1 LNHNV, CDR2 YYDKDF (reference sequence). CDR3 length equals 15 residues. The CDR3 loop reads CATSRGGFETYEQYF. The CDR3 DNA reads as TGTGCCACCAGCAGGGGCGGCTTCGAGACCTACGAGCAGTACTTC.

The V gene is TRBV11-3, the J gene TRBJ2-7; TRBD1 might be the D (6 bases). Germline CDR1 SGHNT, CDR2 YENEEA. This CDR3 region has 14 residues. The germline V and J ends were trimmed by 2 bases and 2 bases, with 10 bases remaining between them. For the CDR3, the DNA is TGTGCCAGCAGCTTACAGGGGAAAACCTACGAGCAGTACTTC. Protein sequence: CASSLQGKTYEQYF.

CDR3 nucleotides: TGTGCCAGCAGCCCTGGAGGGTTTGGGGCCAACGTCCTGACTTTC. Its protein is CASSPGGFGANVLTF. The gene calls are TRBV7-9 and TRBJ2-6, with D perhaps matching TRBD2 (6 bases). V lost 5 bases and J lost 3, with 11 bases in between. Per the germline V gene, CDR1 is SEHNR and CDR2 is FQNEAQ (reference sequence). CDR3 length: 15 amino acids.

The chain carries TRBV28 and TRBJ1-1; D gene unclear. V dropped 6 bases and J dropped 4 bases, with 21 bases sitting between them. This CDR3 is 16 amino acids long. Germline CDR1 reads MDHEN; CDR2 reads SYDVKM. The CDR3 region has the DNA TGTGCCAGCAGCTGGGATTTTGCCAGTGGAAGCACTGAAGCTTTCTTT. As protein: CASSWDFASGSTEAFF.

The chain joins TRBV2 to TRBJ1-5; D unresolved. The CDR3 totals 14 residues. Looked up from germline, CDR1 is SNHLY and CDR2 is FYNNEI. V lost 8 bases and J 7 bases, leaving 18 bases between the germline ends. This CDR3 is CASRPTKVGQPQHF. The CDR3 DNA follows: TGTGCCAGCCGTCCTACAAAGGTCGGACAGCCCCAGCATTTT.

The chain uses TRBV7-9 and TRBJ1-5; no firm D call. In germline, CDR1 is SEHNR, CDR2 FQNEAQ (reference sequence). There are 17 residues in the CDR3. Trimming took 0 bases from V and 1 from J, leaving 13 bases between them. CDR3 amino acids: CASSLAGLGLSNQPQHF. The CDR3 DNA follows: TGTGCCAGCAGCTTAGCGGGCTTGGGATTGAGCAATCAGCCCCAGCATTTT.

This clonotype was observed a handful of times. At one end the junction does not follow the germline gene, possibly because of a read error. CDR3 in DNA: TGCAGTGCAGCGGGACAGAAGCTCTATAGCTACACCTTC. Translating it yields CSAAGQKLYSYTF. The V call is TRBV20-1, the J call TRBJ1-2; TRBD1 matches at 7 bases. CDR1 DFQATT and CDR2 SNEGSKA come from the germline V gene (reference sequence). The CDR3 length is 13 residues.

This clonotype showed up just a few times. The J gene is TRBJ1-2, the V gene TRBV5-1; perhaps TRBD1 as D (6 bases). Germline V lookup: CDR1 SGHRS, CDR2 YFSETQ. The germline V and J ends were trimmed by 4 bases and 6 bases, with 22 bases remaining between them. The CDR3 consists of 16 residues. CDR3 in DNA: TGCGCCAGCAGCCCGACATACGCCGGACAGCTGGATGGCTACACCTTC. It is translated as CASSPTYAGQLDGYTF.

The chain is built from TRBV12-5 and TRBJ2-5; the match to TRBD1 covers 7 bases. Germline V gene sequence: CDR1 LGHNT, CDR2 FRNRAP. Germline trimming cut 1 base from V and 1 base from J; bases unmatched to any gene: 3. The length of the CDR3 is 15 residues. The CDR3 DNA follows: TGTGCTAGTGGTTTGGCCGGACAGGTCCAAGAGACCCAGTACTTC. Translation: CASGLAGQVQETQYF. The complete variable domain, with remaining parts taken from reference TRBV12-5 and TRBJ2-5, reads DARVTQTPRHKVTEMGQEVTMRCQPILGHNTVFWYRQTMMQGLELLAYFRNRAPLDDSGMPKDRFSAEMPDATLATLKIQPSEPRDSAVYFCASGLAGQVQETQYFGPGTRLLVL.

This clonotype occurred a few times. The chain employs TRBV6-2 or TRBV6-3 and TRBJ1-1; no definite D call. This CDR3 region has 15 residues. CDR1 MNHEY and CDR2 SVGEGT come from the germline V gene. Trimming left V 6 bases short and J 1 base short, with 15 bases between. The CDR3 DNA is TGTGCCAGCAGGAACCAGGTCAAGACGAACACTGAAGCTTTCTTT. Protein sequence: CASRNQVKTNTEAFF.